This TCR beta chain was sequenced for a study of Graves' ophthalmopathy and Graves' hyperthyroidism. Study at large: Samples of peripheral blood were obtained at initial diagnosis, prior to treatment of any kind.

Isolation of PBMCs was performed using 10 ml of fresh peripheral blood. From RNA, the CDR3 regions of TCR beta chains were amplified and sequenced. Second-round multiplex PCR came after first-round RT-PCR with HTBI primers. TCRdb analysed the multiplex PCR reads with MiXCR anew, one entry per CDR3 protein. This table holds about 500,000 distinct CDR3 sequences, roughly an eighth found once. Study-wide results and caveats: It was with roughly 71% sensitivity and about 72% specificity that the model predicted ophthalmopathy progression. With about 87% sensitivity and roughly 76% specificity, a 13-signature model separated ophthalmopathy from stable hyperthyroidism.

Germline lookup yields CDR1 SGDLS and CDR2 YYNGEE. Trimming stripped 2 bases from V and 0 bases from J, with 6 bases between. CDR3 length: 13 residues. This clonotype occurred many times. Its antigen is still unknown. The genes are TRBV9 and TRBJ2-7; tentatively, D is TRBD2 (5 bases). Specimen: blood. The clonotype comes from a woman in her twenties or thirties with Graves' ophthalmopathy. The CDR3 loop is CASSVDFSYEQYF. In DNA, the CDR3 is TGTGCCAGCAGCGTGGACTTCTCCTACGAGCAGTACTTC.